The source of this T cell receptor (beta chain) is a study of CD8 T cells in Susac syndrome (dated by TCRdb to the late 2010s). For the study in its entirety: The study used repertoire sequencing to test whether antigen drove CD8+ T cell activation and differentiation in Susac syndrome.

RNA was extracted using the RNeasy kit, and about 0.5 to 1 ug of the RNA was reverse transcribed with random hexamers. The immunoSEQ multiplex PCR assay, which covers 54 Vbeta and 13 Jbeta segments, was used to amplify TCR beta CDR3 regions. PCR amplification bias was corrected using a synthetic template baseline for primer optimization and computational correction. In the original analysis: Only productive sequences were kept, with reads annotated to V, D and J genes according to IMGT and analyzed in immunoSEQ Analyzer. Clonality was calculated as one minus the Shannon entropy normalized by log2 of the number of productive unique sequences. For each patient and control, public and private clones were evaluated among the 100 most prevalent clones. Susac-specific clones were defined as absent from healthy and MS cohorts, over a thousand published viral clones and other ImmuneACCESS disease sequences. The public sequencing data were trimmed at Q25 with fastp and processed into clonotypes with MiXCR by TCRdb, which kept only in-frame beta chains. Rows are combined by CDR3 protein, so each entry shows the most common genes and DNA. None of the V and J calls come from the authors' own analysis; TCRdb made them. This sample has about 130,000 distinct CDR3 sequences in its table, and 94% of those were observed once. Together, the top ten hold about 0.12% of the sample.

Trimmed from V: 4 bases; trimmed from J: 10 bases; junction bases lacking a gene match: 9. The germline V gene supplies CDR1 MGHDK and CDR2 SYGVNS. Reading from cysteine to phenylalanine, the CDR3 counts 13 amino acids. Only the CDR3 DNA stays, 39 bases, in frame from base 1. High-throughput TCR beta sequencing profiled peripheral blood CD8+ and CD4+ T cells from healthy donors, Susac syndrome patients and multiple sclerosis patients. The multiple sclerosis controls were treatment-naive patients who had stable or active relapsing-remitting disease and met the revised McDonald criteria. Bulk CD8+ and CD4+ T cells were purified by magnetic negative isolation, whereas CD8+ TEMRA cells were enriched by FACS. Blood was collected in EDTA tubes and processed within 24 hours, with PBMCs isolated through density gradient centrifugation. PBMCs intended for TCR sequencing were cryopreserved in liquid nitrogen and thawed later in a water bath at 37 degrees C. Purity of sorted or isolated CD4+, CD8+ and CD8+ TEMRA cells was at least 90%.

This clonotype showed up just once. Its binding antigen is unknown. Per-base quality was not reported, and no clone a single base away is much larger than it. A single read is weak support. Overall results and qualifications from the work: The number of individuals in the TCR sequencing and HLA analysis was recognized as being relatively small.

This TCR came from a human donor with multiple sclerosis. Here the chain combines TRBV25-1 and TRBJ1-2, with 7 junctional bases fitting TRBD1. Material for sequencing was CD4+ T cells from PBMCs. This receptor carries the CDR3 CASSVLDRSDYTF. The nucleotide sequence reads TGTGCCAGCAGTGTCCTGGACAGGTCGGACTACACCTTC.